The clone carrying this TCR beta chain was seen repeatedly, ten times or more. This record belongs to a study of T cell repertoires in cytomegalovirus infection. Study overall: Public signatures in TCR beta pointed to CMV infection and matching HLA type.

This CDR3 spans 11 amino acids. The V gene's germline CDR1 is MNHEY and CDR2 SVGEGT. V was clipped by 6 bases and J by 9 bases, with 9 bases between them. MiXCR was run by TCRdb on the reads, yielding one entry per CDR3 protein. The table shows about 600,000 distinct CDR3 sequences, with more than 20% occurring only once. The chain recombines TRBV6-2 or TRBV6-3 with TRBJ2-1; D is perhaps TRBD1 (5 bases). The TCR sequence derives from a human donor in good health (CMV status not recorded). Some clones in this sample may be carry-over from other donors' samples. Material: CD8+ T cells from PBMCs. CDR3: CASRAGLEQFF. DNA for the CDR3: TGTGCCAGCAGAGCAGGGCTTGAGCAGTTCTTC.